These 18 T cell receptor beta chains originate from one sample sequenced in a study of CD8+ T cells in alopecia areata. As for treatment: oral pan-JAK inhibitor, 5-10 mg twice daily. Sequencing relied on a cDNA template that was reverse transcribed from extracted RNA. Method: immunoSEQ multiplex PCR; TCRdb's copy keeps in-frame clones and lacks some. The sample records about 180,000 clones, about 51% being singletons. Specimen: CD8+ T cells sorted from blood, collected around week 52, from a patient treated with tofacitinib. All receptors come from a human donor with alopecia areata.

The chain's CDR3 is CSVMGEANVLTF. As DNA, the CDR3 is TGCAGCGTAATGGGTGAGGCCAACGTCCTGACTTTC. This chain links TRBV29-1 with TRBJ2-6; D is uncertain. The CDR3 totals 12 residues. Trimming pared 6 bases from V and 6 bases from J, leaving 9 bases between. In germline, CDR1 is SQVTM, CDR2 ANQGSEA.

This clone was seen more than once but under ten times. This chain uses TRBV5-6 with TRBJ2-6; a possible D gene is TRBD2 (6 bases). Germline CDR1 SGHDT, CDR2 YYEEEE. The CDR3 has 16 residues. The ends were cut back, 4 bases at V and 2 bases at J, with 13 bases in the middle. The CDR3 protein is CASSTGGMAGANVLTF. Here the CDR3 DNA reads TGTGCCAGCAGCACCGGAGGGATGGCTGGGGCCAACGTCCTGACTTTC.

This clone was detected once. V usage is TRBV27 and J usage is TRBJ2-7; 10 nucleotides match TRBD2. The J segment lost 2 bases and the V segment lost 5 bases, leaving 6 bases of the junction unmatched. The CDR3 sequence is 15 residues long. CDR1 and CDR2 (germline): MNHEY, SMNVEV (reference sequence). In DNA form, the CDR3 reads TGTGCCAGCAGTCCCCGGACTAGCGGAACCTACGAGCAGTACTTC. Translating it yields CASSPRTSGTYEQYF.

The chain carries TRBV30 and TRBJ1-2; D gene uncertain. Trimming removed 6 bases at V and 6 bases at J, with 14 bases between. The CDR3 covers 12 residues. CDR1 is GTSNPN and CDR2 is SVGIG in the germline V gene (reference sequence). CDR3 region: CACGRSENGYTF. For the CDR3, the DNA is TGTGCCTGTGGCAGGTCGGAGAATGGCTACACCTTC.

The V gene is TRBV6-5, the J gene TRBJ1-2; D may be TRBD1 (5 bases). The CDR3 is 14 amino acids. Germline CDR1 and CDR2: MNHEY and SVGAGI. The V gene lost 6 bases and the J gene lost 3 bases, with 14 bases spanning the gap. The CDR3 protein is CASSSGGYDYGYTF. The CDR3 nucleotides are TGTGCCAGCAGCTCGGGGGGGTACGACTATGGCTACACCTTC.

This clone came up a few times. The rearrangement links TRBV5-1 to TRBJ2-7; possibly TRBD1 for D (6 bases). V shed 4 bases and J shed 3 bases, with 17 bases lying between them. Germline CDR1 reads SGHRS; CDR2 reads YFSETQ. The CDR3 consists of 15 residues. The CDR3 sequence is CASSIGQNSFYEQYF. As DNA, the CDR3 is TGCGCCAGCAGCATAGGACAGAACTCTTTCTACGAGCAGTACTTC.

This clone was observed a single time. The chain carries TRBV15 and TRBJ2-7; D is undetermined. Germline V CDR1 and CDR2: LNHNV, YYDKDF (reference sequence). Trimming took 1 base from V and 3 from J, leaving 10 bases between them. The CDR3 contains 14 residues. CDR3 coding DNA: TGTGCCACCAGCAGAGTGGATATGCACTACGAGCAGTACTTC. Translated, it gives CATSRVDMHYEQYF.

Worth noting for this clone: Since a far larger clone is one base different, this is likely a read error. The sample holds other DNA sequences that translate to the same CDR3. The chain couples TRBV5-4 to TRBJ1-6, with D hard to call. Germline V gene sequence: CDR1 SGHNT, CDR2 YYREEE (reference sequence). Trimming removed 4 bases from V and 7 bases from J, with 18 bases in between. CDR3 size: 16 residues. The CDR3 coding sequence is TGTGCCAGCAGCCACCGGCGCACAGCAGGAAATTCACCCCTCCACTTT. Its protein product is CASSHRRTAGNSPLHF.

This clone came up a few times. The CDR3 sequence is CSVEGTGGGNEQYF. CDR3 sequence (DNA): TGCAGCGTTGAGGGGACAGGGGGTGGGAACGAGCAGTACTTC. J is TRBJ2-7 and V is TRBV29-1; 11 nucleotides match TRBD1. This CDR3 has 14 amino acids. J lost 5 bases, V lost 3 bases, and 6 bases had no gene match. CDR1 and CDR2 (germline): SQVTM, ANQGSEA.

Note on this clone: Other DNA sequences in this sample translate to the same CDR3. The chain recombines TRBV27 with TRBJ2-7; D might be TRBD2 (6 bases). Germline loops: CDR1 MNHEY, CDR2 SMNVEV (reference sequence). The CDR3 sequence is 15 residues long. With 3 bases removed from V and 0 bases from J, the gap between germline ends came to 12 bases. The CDR3 spells CASSLEGPSSYEQYF. The CDR3 DNA reads as TGTGCCAGCAGTTTGGAGGGCCCGAGCTCCTACGAGCAGTACTTC.

The CDR3 here is CASRASGTDTQYF. The CDR3 bases are TGCGCCAGCAGAGCTAGCGGCACAGATACGCAGTATTTT. This chain connects TRBV10-1 to TRBJ2-3; weak D call: TRBD2 (6 bases). This CDR3 comprises 13 residues. CDR1 and CDR2 (germline): WNHNN, SYGVQD (reference sequence). Deletions cut 6 bases from V and 1 base from J, with 8 bases between.

This chain uses TRBV2 with TRBJ1-1, with unresolved D. This CDR3 spans 14 amino acids. Trimming cost V 3 bases and J 2 bases, with 10 bases left between them. Per the germline V gene, CDR1 is SNHLY and CDR2 is FYNNEI. The CDR3 DNA follows: TGTGCCAGCAGTGACGGCCGATCTAACACTGAAGCTTTCTTT. Translated, it gives CASSDGRSNTEAFF.

This chain joins TRBV5-5 and TRBJ2-7, with 9 positions matching TRBD1. Germline CDR1 and CDR2: SGHKS and YYEKEE (reference sequence). The CDR3 spans 14 residues. The trim removed 0 bases at V and 2 bases at J, leaving 0 bases unmatched. In nucleotides, the CDR3 is TGTGCCAGCAGCTTGGGGGACAGGGCCTACGAGCAGTACTTC. Amino acids: CASSLGDRAYEQYF. The full variable domain, its missing parts supplied by reference TRBV5-5 and TRBJ2-7, is DAGVTQSPTHLIKTRGQQVTLRCSPISGHKSVSWYQQVLGQGPQFIFQYYEKEERGRGNFPDRFSARQFPNYSSELNVNALLLGDSALYLCASSLGDRAYEQYFGPGTRLTVT.

Details on this clone: A far larger clone is off by one base, so a read error is likely. The chain combines TRBV10-3 with TRBJ2-3, with 10 bases identical to TRBD1. The CDR3 sequence is 14 residues long. The V gene end was trimmed by 3 bases and the J gene end by 4 bases; junction bases not matched to a gene: 1. Germline V gene data show CDR1 as ENHRY and CDR2 as SYGVKD. CDR3 amino acids: CAISEGQGADTQYF. CDR3 bases: TGTGCCATCAGTGAAGGACAGGGGGCAGATACGCAGTATTTT.

The rearrangement uses TRBV9 and TRBJ2-7, with D maybe TRBD1 (6 bases). Trimming removed 0 bases from V and 0 bases from J, with 13 bases in between. This CDR3 has 16 amino acids. Germline lookup yields CDR1 SGDLS and CDR2 YYNGEE. The CDR3 DNA reads as TGTGCCAGCAGCGTAGGGGCACAGGGTTACTCCTACGAGCAGTACTTC. It specifies CASSVGAQGYSYEQYF.

The V and J genes are TRBV2 and TRBJ1-1, with D unresolved. Germline assignment: CDR1 SNHLY and CDR2 FYNNEI. The germline V and J ends were trimmed by 5 bases and 3 bases, with 4 bases remaining between them. The CDR3 sequence is 11 residues long. CDR3 nucleotide sequence: TGTGCCAGCAGTTCAGACACTGAAGCTTTCTTT. Translated: CASSSDTEAFF.

This clone was seen a handful of times. This sequence joins TRBV11-2 and TRBJ1-2; no clear D. This CDR3 contains 13 residues. In germline, CDR1 is SGHAT, CDR2 FQNNGV. Trimming stripped 3 bases from V and 6 bases from J, with 11 bases between. CDR3 in DNA: TGTGCCAGCAGCTTGATCCCTACGAATGGCTACACCTTC. It yields the protein CASSLIPTNGYTF.

The chain links TRBV7-8 to TRBJ1-6, with 7 bases identical to TRBD1. V was clipped by 2 bases and J by 6 bases; unmatched bases: 10. The CDR3 totals 17 residues. Looked up from germline, CDR1 is SGHVS and CDR2 is FQNEAQ. The CDR3 protein is CASSLMLGDSFNSPLHF. CDR3 sequence (DNA): TGTGCCAGCAGCTTAATGTTGGGGGACAGCTTTAATTCACCCCTCCACTTT.